Listed below are T cell receptor beta chains from one sample, sequenced in a study of blood T cell repertoires in COVID-19. Clones were read by immunoSEQ multiplex PCR, and TCRdb kept only the in-frame ones, dropping some. The sample consists of about 120,000 clones, around 81% of them appearing once. The material sequenced was peripheral blood. These TCRs come from a man aged 25-45 years with COVID-19, enrolled during active disease. Both conserved end residues are part of each CDR3.

J	V	CDR3
TRBJ2-5	TRBV4-1	CASSHKNQGLEETQYF
TRBJ2-7	TRBV6-5	CASSYLGTGFNEQYF
TRBJ1-6	TRBV7-3	CASSLSGPSYNSPLHF
TRBJ2-7	TRBV5-6	CASSPGLAGGTEQYF
TRBJ1-2	TRBV6-5	CASTSVRANYGYTF
TRBJ1-1	TRBV12-3/TRBV12-4	CASSQGGTEAFF
TRBJ2-1	TRBV6-4	CASSLTGGTYNEQFF
TRBJ1-2	TRBV5-4	CASSPLGGKYTF
TRBJ2-1	TRBV5-1	CASSPEGAYGLWNEQFF
TRBJ1-1	TRBV5-1	CASSRSGTGAVTEAFF
TRBJ1-2	TRBV4-1	CASSRPRTRDYGYTF
TRBJ2-3	TRBV7-3	CASSQGLASDTQYF
TRBJ2-7	TRBV11-3	CASSSEPGQTYEQYF
TRBJ2-5	TRBV3-1/TRBV3-2	CASSRTSGPSVGETQYF
TRBJ2-5	TRBV19	CASSTSGLNKETQYF
TRBJ2-7	TRBV18	CASSPGQGHEQYF
TRBJ2-1	TRBV9	CASEGLANEQFF
TRBJ2-7	TRBV18	CASSPRSGLADYYEQYF
TRBJ2-1	TRBV9	CASSTFGTPEQFF
TRBJ1-4	TRBV7-9	CASNPLGQRDEKLFF
TRBJ2-5	TRBV24-1	CATSDRTSGLVYETQYF
TRBJ2-7	TRBV5-6	CASSFGTGFSYEQYF
TRBJ2-7	TRBV6-2/TRBV6-3	CASSYAGNSYEQYF
TRBJ1-6	TRBV7-9	CASRPGTGHSPLHF
TRBJ2-7	TRBV10-2	CASTEGGKYEQYF
TRBJ1-1	TRBV10-3	CAISPTGGTEAFF
TRBJ1-4	TRBV2	CAIEGANEKLFF
TRBJ2-3	TRBV11-2	CASSPISGWFQDTQYF
TRBJ1-2	TRBV4-3	CASSQQGQDYTF
TRBJ2-3	TRBV7-3	CASSSTGETDTQYF
TRBJ2-2	TRBV4-3	CASSQEQGTGGGGELFF
TRBJ2-5	TRBV19	CASRATSVTVETQYF
TRBJ1-4	TRBV6-7	CASSYRAGQKTTNEKLFF
TRBJ2-5	TRBV3-1/TRBV3-2	CASSPSFLAGGPKTQYF
TRBJ1-1	TRBV30	CAWIRGGGTEAFF
TRBJ1-1	TRBV11-2	CASSLGPGMNTEAFF
TRBJ1-5	TRBV19	CASSPHLQGNQPQHF
TRBJ2-7	TRBV12-5	CASGLGQGRYEQYF
TRBJ2-7	TRBV3-1/TRBV3-2	CASSQVPAGSSYEQYF
TRBJ1-1	TRBV28	CASTKFPRDRGGKSTEAFF
TRBJ2-1	TRBV2	CASSELAGGNEQFF
TRBJ2-5	TRBV7-9	CASSQRGEETQYF
TRBJ2-7	TRBV5-6	CASSPGIYYEQYF
TRBJ1-2	TRBV28	CASNTRGSNYGYTF
TRBJ2-1	TRBV7-3	CASSLSGGYNNEQFF
TRBJ1-2	TRBV28	CASSIGTFEHYGYTF
TRBJ2-7	TRBV6-5	CASSYQRPTGGHEQYF
TRBJ1-5	TRBV27	CASSLMRGAHQPQHF